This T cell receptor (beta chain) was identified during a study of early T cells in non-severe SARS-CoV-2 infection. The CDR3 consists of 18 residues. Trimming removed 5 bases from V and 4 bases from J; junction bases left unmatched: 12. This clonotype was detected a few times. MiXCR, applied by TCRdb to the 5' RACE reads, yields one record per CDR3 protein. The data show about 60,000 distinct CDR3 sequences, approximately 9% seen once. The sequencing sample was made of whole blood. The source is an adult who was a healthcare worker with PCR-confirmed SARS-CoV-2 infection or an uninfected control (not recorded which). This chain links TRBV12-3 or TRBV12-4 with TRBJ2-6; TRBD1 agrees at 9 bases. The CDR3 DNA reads TGTGCCAGCAGTGCCCGGGACAGGGTTTCGTGGGGGGCCAACGTCCTGACTTTC. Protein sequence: CASSARDRVSWGANVLTF.